The rows below give T cell receptor beta chains drawn from one sample of a study of CD8 T cells in Susac syndrome. TCRdb processed the immunoSEQ multiplex PCR reads anew with MiXCR; each CDR3 protein has one entry. In the table there are about 200,000 distinct CDR3 sequences, roughly 96% of which are singletons. Sequenced sample: CD4+ T cells from PBMCs. These receptors were obtained from a human donor in good health. Both conserved end residues are part of each CDR3. D genes are given only for firm matches. Clone sizes are given selectively: once, few, many, or a class where the clone is expanded.

>TRBJ1-1|TRBV29-1|once|TRBD1
TGCAGCGGCGGGACAGGCTTTGATTTGAACACTGAAGCTTTCTTT
CSGGTGFDLNTEAFF
>TRBJ2-6|TRBV5-1|.|.
TGCGCCAGCAGCCTGTTGACATCTGGGGCCAACGTCCTGACTTTC
CASSLLTSGANVLTF
>TRBJ1-5|TRBV20-1|once|.
TGCAGTGCTAGTAAGTTTTATAGCAATCAGCCCCAGCATTTT
CSASKFYSNQPQHF
>TRBJ2-1|TRBV20-1|.|TRBD2
TGCAGTGCTTGTCTTAGCGGGAGTGGCAATGAGCAGTTCTTC
CSACLSGSGNEQFF
>TRBJ1-6|TRBV27|.|.
TGTGCCAGCAGTTTATCGTCAGGGTCACCCCTCCACTTT
CASSLSSGSPLHF
>TRBJ1-1|TRBV29-1|.|TRBD1
TGCAGCGTTCACAGGGGGCCTACTGAAGCTTTCTTT
CSVHRGPTEAFF
>TRBJ2-7|TRBV20-1|.|.
TGCAGTGCTGCGCCCCCGGACCGCGCCTACGAGCAGTACTTC
CSAAPPDRAYEQYF
>TRBJ2-3|TRBV6-2/TRBV6-3|.|.
TGTGCCAGCAATAGACTGGGCACAGATACGCAGTATTTT
CASNRLGTDTQYF
>TRBJ1-2|TRBV13|.|.
TGTGCCAGCAGCTTAAGAGGAGAATCTCACTATGGCTACACCTTC
CASSLRGESHYGYTF
>TRBJ2-1|TRBV5-1|.|TRBD2
TGCGCCAGCAGCTTGGATCTAAAGCGGGAGAGGGTAGGATACAATGAGCAGTTCTTC
CASSLDLKRERVGYNEQFF
>TRBJ1-2|TRBV7-2|.|.
TGTGCCAGCAGCTTAGTCCAGGAGTATGGCTACACCTTC
CASSLVQEYGYTF
>TRBJ1-1|TRBV5-6|.|.
TGTGCCAGCAGCTGGACAGTAAACCGAGGGGTGAACACTGAAGCTTTCTTT
CASSWTVNRGVNTEAFF
>TRBJ2-5|TRBV3-1|.|TRBD2
TGTGCCAGCAGCCGGACTAGCTTCGGGGAGACCCAGTACTTC
CASSRTSFGETQYF
>TRBJ2-2|TRBV2|.|.
TGTGCCAGCACTGAAGGGAGCACCGGGGAGCTGTTTTTT
CASTEGSTGELFF
>TRBJ2-2|TRBV11-2|.|TRBD2
TGTGCCAGCAGCCGGGGACTAGCGGGAGGCGGGGAGCTGTTTTTT
CASSRGLAGGGELFF
>TRBJ2-5|TRBV4-2|.|.
TGTGCCAGCAGGGGGGACTTGGCTCAGGAGACCCAGTACTTC
CASRGDLAQETQYF
>TRBJ1-1|TRBV6-4|.|.
TGTGCCAGCAAACCCTCGGGGGGCGGCACTGAAGCTTTCTTT
CASKPSGGGTEAFF
>TRBJ1-1|TRBV18|.|.
TGTGCCAGCTCACCACCTGGGACGGCTAACACTGAAGCTTTCTTT
CASSPPGTANTEAFF
>TRBJ2-1|TRBV20-1|.|.
TGCAGTGCTGCATCGATGTTCAGGGTGACCAATGAGCAGTTCTTC
CSAASMFRVTNEQFF
>TRBJ1-5|TRBV12-3/TRBV12-4|.|.
TGTGCCAGCAGTCGGACGGAGGTCAATCAGCCCCAGCATTTT
CASSRTEVNQPQHF
>TRBJ2-1|TRBV29-1|.|.
TGCAGCGTTGTGGAGGACCAGGTTCAGAGCTACAATGAGCAGTTCTTC
CSVVEDQVQSYNEQFF
>TRBJ1-5|TRBV27|.|.
TGTGCCAGCAGTCCACTCCCCCTCGGGTTGAACCAGCCCCAGCATTTT
CASSPLPLGLNQPQHF
>TRBJ2-1|TRBV6-5|.|TRBD1
TGTGCCAGCAGTTGGTCCGGGACAGGGCAGTTCTTC
CASSWSGTGQFF
>TRBJ2-5|TRBV7-2|.|.
TGTGCCAGCAGCTTGACGCAGATACACCAAGAGACCCAGTACTTC
CASSLTQIHQETQYF
>TRBJ2-2|TRBV7-7|.|.
TGTGCCAGCAGCTCCGCGAACACCGGGGAGCTGTTTTTT
CASSSANTGELFF
>TRBJ1-5|TRBV29-1|.|.
TGCAGCGCCAAAATAGGGGGGTCGAATCAGCCCCAGCATTTT
CSAKIGGSNQPQHF
>TRBJ1-6|TRBV9|.|TRBD1
TGTGCCAGCAGCCACCGGACAGGGACGGATAGTTCACCCCTCCACTTT
CASSHRTGTDSSPLHF